This T cell receptor (beta chain) is drawn from a study of T-cell reconstitution after alpha-beta-depleted transplantation in children. This clonotype was recorded many times. The CDR3 runs to 16 residues. V lost 6 bases, J lost 1 base, and 17 bases lay in between. Germline assignment: CDR1 PRHDT and CDR2 FYEKMQ (reference sequence). A TCRbeta library incorporating unique molecular identifiers was prepared. MiXCR was run by TCRdb on the PCR reads, yielding one entry per CDR3 protein. The table records about 640,000 distinct CDR3 sequences, approximately 17% of them present only once. The specimen comprised PBMCs from the stem cell graft donor, sampled from the stem cell graft. V is TRBV13 and J is TRBJ2-3; D assignment may be TRBD1 or TRBD2 (5 bases each). This receptor was taken from a human donor who donated a stem cell graft to a child with acute myeloid leukemia. The CDR3: CASRPPGPLGTDTQYF. DNA for the CDR3: TGTGCCAGCAGACCGCCGGGACCCCTTGGCACAGATACGCAGTATTTT.